These T cell receptor beta chains were read from a single sample in a study of regulatory T cells in long-lasting Graves disease. TCRdb itself ran the multiplex PCR reads through MiXCR, one entry per CDR3 protein. This sample yields about 460,000 distinct CDR3 sequences, of which approximately 23% are seen a single time; over 10% belongs to the top ten. The sequences come from peripheral blood mononuclear cells (PBMCs), collected when the disease was refractory, from a patient treated with antithyroid drugs. All receptors come from a female donor with Graves disease. CDR3s include the opening cysteine and the closing phenylalanine or tryptophan. The order of the fields is J gene, clone size, V gene, CDR3 protein. Only part of the rows carry a size: once, few, many, or a class if the clone is expanded.

TRBJ2-5 - TRBV5-1 CASSFTGATQETQYF
TRBJ2-7 many TRBV28 CASSHGTAVSYEQYF
TRBJ2-4 - TRBV20-1 CSAPERGGGKNIQYF
TRBJ1-5 once TRBV7-2 CASSLRQDNQPQQF
TRBJ1-1 - TRBV12-3/TRBV12-4 CASSPRQGATPLAFF
TRBJ1-5 many TRBV20-1 CSARDVQGNQPQHF
TRBJ2-7 - TRBV7-9 CASSLSPGEQYF
TRBJ2-3 - TRBV20-1 CSAIHSSGGADTQYF
TRBJ2-6 - TRBV7-8 CASSLGRQGKGANVLTF
TRBJ2-2 many TRBV7-8 CASSHGLAGANTGELFF
TRBJ2-7 many TRBV5-6 CASSLGVDTSYEQYF
TRBJ1-1 - TRBV7-9 CASSLYGGMNTEAFF
TRBJ1-5 - TRBV10-1 CASSLEVAPNQPQHF
TRBJ2-7 many TRBV12-3/TRBV12-4 CASSFLIADEQYF
TRBJ1-2 few TRBV6-1 CASSAGGIYGYTF
TRBJ1-1 few TRBV6-5 CASSYPAGGRYTEAFF
TRBJ2-5 many TRBV28 CASSSTRGVQETQYF
TRBJ2-7 - TRBV20-1 CSAREKYEQYF
TRBJ1-2 many TRBV28 CASTEGGYYGYTF
TRBJ2-5 - TRBV18 CASSQGTDQETQYF